These T cell receptor beta chains were read from a single sample in a study of T cell responses to AZD1222 COVID-19 vaccine. Produced via immunoSEQ multiplex PCR; TCRdb's table is partial and in-frame only. The sample includes 150,000 or so clones, about 91% of them seen just once. Sequenced material: peripheral blood, taken 28 days after the second AZD1222 dose. Receptors were obtained from an adult who received the AZD1222 COVID-19 vaccine. The conserved cysteine and the conserved F or W are not part of the CDR3 here.

CDR3 length: 11
J gene: TRBJ1-4
V gene: TRBV3-1/TRBV3-2
CDR3 protein: ASSSQGGEKLF

CDR3 length: 12
J gene: TRBJ2-2
V gene: TRBV2
CDR3 protein: ASSDPGGTGELF

CDR3 length: 11
J gene: TRBJ1-1
V gene: TRBV9
CDR3 protein: ASGDSLDTEAF

CDR3 length: 12
J gene: TRBJ2-5
V gene: TRBV18
CDR3 protein: ASSPGTERETQY

CDR3 length: 14
J gene: TRBJ1-3
V gene: TRBV9
CDR3 protein: ASSPGGTNSGNTIY

CDR3 length: 12
J gene: TRBJ2-7
V gene: TRBV18
CDR3 protein: ASSPVQGGDEQY

CDR3 length: 12
J gene: TRBJ2-7
V gene: TRBV11-2
CDR3 protein: ASSSAGRSYEQY

CDR3 length: 11
J gene: TRBJ1-5
V gene: TRBV6-5
CDR3 protein: ASSLGRNQPQH

CDR3 length: 10
J gene: TRBJ2-2
V gene: TRBV12-3/TRBV12-4
CDR3 protein: ASGLYTGELF

CDR3 length: 10
J gene: TRBJ2-2
V gene: TRBV6-5
CDR3 protein: ASSDGAGELF

CDR3 length: 13
J gene: TRBJ1-2
V gene: TRBV19
CDR3 protein: ASSISSPANYGYT

CDR3 length: 14
J gene: TRBJ2-3
V gene: TRBV7-3
CDR3 protein: ASSPTLAGGTDTQY

CDR3 length: 14
J gene: TRBJ2-7
V gene: TRBV27
CDR3 protein: ASSLQGQGVMNEQY

CDR3 length: 14
J gene: TRBJ2-5
V gene: TRBV5-1
CDR3 protein: ASSPGAHEGSETQY

CDR3 length: 12
J gene: TRBJ1-2
V gene: TRBV5-4
CDR3 protein: ASSFSTIGAGYT

CDR3 length: 13
J gene: TRBJ1-6
V gene: TRBV21-1
CDR3 protein: ASSPTHTLNSPLH

CDR3 length: 12
J gene: TRBJ2-2
V gene: TRBV2
CDR3 protein: ASIQGMGTGELF

CDR3 length: 13
J gene: TRBJ1-5
V gene: TRBV6-1
CDR3 protein: ASSERDSSNQPQH

CDR3 length: 14
J gene: TRBJ1-3
V gene: TRBV11-2
CDR3 protein: ASSPLPGQRGNTIY

CDR3 length: 12
J gene: TRBJ1-2
V gene: TRBV6-4
CDR3 protein: ASSEEGGTYGYT

CDR3 length: 12
J gene: TRBJ1-2
V gene: TRBV5-1
CDR3 protein: ASSLAPPNYGYT

CDR3 length: 12
J gene: TRBJ1-2
V gene: TRBV10-3
CDR3 protein: AISEPDRGDGYT

CDR3 length: 12
J gene: TRBJ1-2
V gene: TRBV25-1
CDR3 protein: ASSESIGYHGYT

CDR3 length: 16
J gene: TRBJ1-1
V gene: TRBV5-6
CDR3 protein: ASSAIRDRGSGNTEAF

CDR3 length: 12
J gene: TRBJ1-2
V gene: TRBV3-1/TRBV3-2
CDR3 protein: ASSSDAVGYGYT

CDR3 length: 14
J gene: TRBJ2-1
V gene: TRBV27
CDR3 protein: ASSLSTGPENNEQF

CDR3 length: 14
J gene: TRBJ1-2
V gene: TRBV6-6
CDR3 protein: ASSYPARALHYGYT

CDR3 length: 14
J gene: TRBJ1-6
V gene: TRBV7-8
CDR3 protein: ASSSTGALGRSPLH

CDR3 length: 11
J gene: TRBJ2-7
V gene: TRBV5-4
CDR3 protein: ASSPDRVNEQY

CDR3 length: 12
J gene: TRBJ1-2
V gene: TRBV29-1
CDR3 protein: SVETGQGAFGYT

CDR3 length: 12
J gene: TRBJ1-2
V gene: TRBV29-1
CDR3 protein: SVPRLLGDYGYT

CDR3 length: 13
J gene: TRBJ1-5
V gene: TRBV28
CDR3 protein: ASSQDRLGHQPQH

CDR3 length: 12
J gene: TRBJ2-3
V gene: TRBV5-1
CDR3 protein: ASSLGQVADTQY

CDR3 length: 9
J gene: TRBJ1-1
V gene: TRBV6-5
CDR3 protein: ASRGTGQAF

CDR3 length: 11
J gene: TRBJ2-7
V gene: TRBV7-9
CDR3 protein: ASSLISSYEQY

CDR3 length: 11
J gene: TRBJ1-2
V gene: TRBV9
CDR3 protein: ASRRAPNYGYT

CDR3 length: 11
J gene: TRBJ2-1
V gene: TRBV19
CDR3 protein: ASSMAQPNEQF

CDR3 length: 10
J gene: TRBJ1-6
V gene: TRBV5-4
CDR3 protein: ASSLDNSPLH

CDR3 length: 14
J gene: TRBJ1-2
V gene: TRBV5-1
CDR3 protein: ASSRDNARTNYGYT

CDR3 length: 12
J gene: TRBJ1-2
V gene: TRBV5-4
CDR3 protein: ASSLGPGTNGYT

CDR3 length: 14
J gene: TRBJ2-1
V gene: TRBV10-3
CDR3 protein: AINPERGGSYNEQF

CDR3 length: 14
J gene: TRBJ2-3
V gene: TRBV7-2
CDR3 protein: ASSRTSGGPTDTQY

CDR3 length: 10
J gene: TRBJ1-1
V gene: TRBV4-1
CDR3 protein: ASSQGRTEAF

CDR3 length: 11
J gene: TRBJ1-2
V gene: TRBV30
CDR3 protein: AWTPRDDYGYT